Shown below are 11 T cell receptor beta chains from a single sample sequenced in a study of a mutant IDH1 vaccine in newly diagnosed glioma. Time point: week 5, during vaccination. Every vaccination contained 300 ug of the mutant IDH1 20-mer peptide and was paired with topical imiquimod. Here immunoSEQ multiplex PCR was the method, and the copy in TCRdb shows in-frame clones only, minus some. This sample has about 50,000 clones; over 75% occur once, and the top ten carry about 5.2%. Antigens for these TCRs are unknown. The input for sequencing was PBMCs, taken from a glioma patient whose treatment included an IDH1 peptide vaccine. All receptors derive from a man in his fifties or sixties with glioma.

The gene calls are TRBV6-1 and TRBJ1-1; D is unresolved. The CDR3 is 15 residues long. The germline V gene encodes CDR1 MNHNS and CDR2 SASEGT. V was cut by 6 bases and J by 3 bases, with 17 bases left in between. This CDR3 reads CASSLGMGGYTEAFF. The CDR3 nucleotides read TGTGCCAGCAGCCTCGGGATGGGCGGATACACTGAAGCTTTCTTT.

Note on this clone: This sample also contains other DNA sequences that code for the same CDR3. J is TRBJ2-5 and V is TRBV5-1, with D perhaps assigned TRBD1 or TRBD2 (5 bases each). CDR1 and CDR2 (germline): SGHRS, YFSETQ. V lost 1 base to trimming and J lost 4 bases, with 11 bases between them. The CDR3 has 14 residues. CDR3 nucleotide sequence: TGCGCCAGCAGCTTGAGGGACCCCGGAGAGACCCAGTACTTC. Its translation: CASSLRDPGETQYF.

The chain combines TRBV30 with TRBJ1-3, with D possibly being TRBD1 (5 bases). Per germline, CDR1 GTSNPN and CDR2 SVGIG (reference sequence). CDR3 size: 14 residues. V lost 3 bases and J 4 bases, leaving 13 bases between the germline ends. CDR3 sequence reads: CAWRGDLGGNTIYF. The CDR3 coding sequence is TGTGCCTGGAGAGGGGACCTCGGAGGAAACACCATATATTTT.

This chain joins TRBV19 and TRBJ2-1, with 9 bases identical to TRBD2. The V segment lost 5 bases and the J segment 9 bases; nucleotides outside the gene matches: 11. Per germline, CDR1 LNHDA and CDR2 SQIVND (reference sequence). This CDR3 has 15 amino acids. The CDR3 loop is CASSPGGGGAFEQFF. In DNA, the CDR3 is TGTGCCAGTAGTCCGGGCGGCGGGGGGGCCTTTGAGCAGTTCTTC.

This clone was detected only a few times. DNA of the CDR3: TGTGCCAGCAGTTTAGGACCCGGGGGGGACCAGTACTTC. Translated, it gives CASSLGPGGDQYF. The chain uses TRBV27 and TRBJ2-5; 8 positions agree with TRBD2. Germline lookup yields CDR1 MNHEY and CDR2 SMNVEV (reference sequence). The J segment lost 10 bases and the V segment lost 2 bases, leaving 6 bases of the junction unmatched. The CDR3 runs to 13 residues.

CDR3 nucleotides: TGTGCCAGCAGAAGGGCCGGGGACACCGGGGAGCTGTTTTTT. Translating gives CASRRAGDTGELFF. This chain uses TRBV25-1 with TRBJ2-2; D perhaps matches TRBD2 (5 bases). The CDR3 covers 14 residues. Germline lookup yields CDR1 MGHDK and CDR2 SYGVNS. The V end was cut by 6 bases, the J end by 3 bases, with 11 bases between.

V is TRBV25-1 and J is TRBJ1-4; the match to TRBD1 covers 9 bases. This CDR3 spans 15 amino acids. Trimming at V came to 5 bases and at J to 5 bases, leaving 6 bases not matched to a gene. CDR1 and CDR2 (germline): MGHDK, SYGVNS. CDR3 nucleotides: TGTGCCAGCAGTCGCCCGACAGGGGGGAATGAAAAACTGTTTTTT. Its protein product is CASSRPTGGNEKLFF. Filled out from reference TRBV25-1 and TRBJ1-4, the complete variable domain reads EADIYQTPRYLVIGTGKKITLECSQTMGHDKMYWYQQDPGMELHLIHYSYGVNSTEKGDLSSESTVSRIRTEHFPLTLESARPSHTSQYLCASSRPTGGNEKLFFGSGTQLSVL.

The chain is built from TRBV29-1 and TRBJ1-5; D unclear. V was cut by 5 bases and J by 0 bases, with 5 bases left in between. The CDR3 consists of 12 residues. Per the germline V gene, CDR1 is SQVTM and CDR2 is ANQGSEA. CDR3 nucleotide sequence: TGCAGCGTTCGGGATAGCAATCAGCCCCAGCATTTT. Its translation: CSVRDSNQPQHF.

The V and J genes are TRBV19 and TRBJ2-2; D is unclear. Germline-derived CDR1 and CDR2 are LNHDA and SQIVND (reference sequence). The germline V and J ends were trimmed by 5 bases and 5 bases, with 6 bases remaining between them. This CDR3 contains 12 residues. CDR3 residues: CASSLWTGELFF. Here the CDR3 DNA reads TGTGCCAGTAGTCTGTGGACCGGGGAGCTGTTTTTT.

CDR3 amino acids: CARGTASSSTDTQYF. The CDR3 region has the DNA TGTGCCAGGGGGACTGCCAGTTCTAGCACAGATACGCAGTATTTT. This chain joins TRBV2 and TRBJ2-3; D possibly corresponds to TRBD2 (6 bases). Per germline, CDR1 SNHLY and CDR2 FYNNEI. The CDR3 runs to 15 residues. The V gene lost 9 bases and the J gene lost 0 bases, with 16 bases spanning the gap. The whole variable domain, filled in from reference TRBV2 and TRBJ2-3, reads EPEVTQTPSHQVTQMGQEVILRCVPISNHLYFYWYRQILGQKVEFLVSFYNNEISEKSEIFDDQFSVERPDGSNFTLKIRSTKLEDSAMYFCARGTASSSTDTQYFGPGTRLTVL.

This clone was observed a single time. V gene TRBV2 combines with J gene TRBJ2-7; a weak D match, TRBD1 (6 bases). Germline loops: CDR1 SNHLY, CDR2 FYNNEI. Between the trimmed V and J ends, which lost 3 bases and 5 bases, there was a span of 20 bases. CDR3 length equals 16 residues. The CDR3 here is CASSEVWQGPNNEQYF. The CDR3 nucleotides read TGTGCCAGCAGTGAGGTCTGGCAGGGGCCCAATAACGAGCAGTACTTC.